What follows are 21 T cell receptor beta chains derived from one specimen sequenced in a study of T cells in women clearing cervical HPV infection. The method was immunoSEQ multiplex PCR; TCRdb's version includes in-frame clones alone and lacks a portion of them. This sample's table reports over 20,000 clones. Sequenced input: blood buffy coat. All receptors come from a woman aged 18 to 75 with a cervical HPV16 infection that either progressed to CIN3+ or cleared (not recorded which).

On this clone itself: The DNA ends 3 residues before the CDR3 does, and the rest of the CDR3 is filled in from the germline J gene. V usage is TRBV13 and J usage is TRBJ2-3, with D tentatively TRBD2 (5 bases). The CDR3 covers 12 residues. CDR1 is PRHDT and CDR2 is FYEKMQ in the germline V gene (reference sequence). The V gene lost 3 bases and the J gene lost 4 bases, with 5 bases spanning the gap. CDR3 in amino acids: CASSLRADTQYF. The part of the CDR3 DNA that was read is TGTGCCAGCAGCTTGAGGGCAGATACG.

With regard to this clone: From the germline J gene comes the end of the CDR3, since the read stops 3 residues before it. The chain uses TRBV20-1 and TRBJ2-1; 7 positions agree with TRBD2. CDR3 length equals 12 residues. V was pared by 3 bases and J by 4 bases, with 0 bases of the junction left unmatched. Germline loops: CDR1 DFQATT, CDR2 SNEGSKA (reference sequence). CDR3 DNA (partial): TGCAGTGCTAGCGGGGGGTACAATGAG. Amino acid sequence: CSASGGYNE. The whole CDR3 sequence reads CSASGGYNEQFF.

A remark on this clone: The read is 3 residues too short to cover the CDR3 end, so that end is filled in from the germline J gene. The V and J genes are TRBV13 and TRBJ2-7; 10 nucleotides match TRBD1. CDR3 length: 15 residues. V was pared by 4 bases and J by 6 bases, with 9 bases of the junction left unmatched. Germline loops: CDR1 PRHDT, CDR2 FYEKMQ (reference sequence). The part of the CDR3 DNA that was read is TGTGCCAGCAGCTCACCGGGACAGGGGTTTGGCGAG. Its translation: CASSSPGQGFGE. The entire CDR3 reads CASSSPGQGFGEQYF.

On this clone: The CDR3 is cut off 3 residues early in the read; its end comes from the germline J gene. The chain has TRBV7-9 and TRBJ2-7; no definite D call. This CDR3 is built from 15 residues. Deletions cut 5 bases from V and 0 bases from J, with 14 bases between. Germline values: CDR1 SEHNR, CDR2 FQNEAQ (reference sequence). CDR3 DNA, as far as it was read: TGTGCCAGCAGCAGAGCACGGGTCCCCTCCTACGAG. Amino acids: CASSRARVPSYE. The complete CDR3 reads CASSRARVPSYEQYF.

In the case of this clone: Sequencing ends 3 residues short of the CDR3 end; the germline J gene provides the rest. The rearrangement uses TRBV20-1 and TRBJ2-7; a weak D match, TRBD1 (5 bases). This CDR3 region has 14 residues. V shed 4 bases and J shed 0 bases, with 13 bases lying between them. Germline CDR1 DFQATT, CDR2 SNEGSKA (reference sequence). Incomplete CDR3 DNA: TGCAGTGCTAAGGACAAGGAGTACTCCTACGAG. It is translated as CSAKDKEYSYE. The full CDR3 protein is CSAKDKEYSYEQYF.

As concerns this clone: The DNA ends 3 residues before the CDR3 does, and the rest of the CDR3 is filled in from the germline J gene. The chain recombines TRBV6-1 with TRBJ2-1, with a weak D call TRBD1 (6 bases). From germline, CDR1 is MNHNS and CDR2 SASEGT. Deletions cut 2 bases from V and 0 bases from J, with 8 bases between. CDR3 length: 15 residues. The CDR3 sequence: CASSEIQGSYNEQFF. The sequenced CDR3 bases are TGTGCCAGCAGTGAAATACAGGGCTCCTACAATGAG.

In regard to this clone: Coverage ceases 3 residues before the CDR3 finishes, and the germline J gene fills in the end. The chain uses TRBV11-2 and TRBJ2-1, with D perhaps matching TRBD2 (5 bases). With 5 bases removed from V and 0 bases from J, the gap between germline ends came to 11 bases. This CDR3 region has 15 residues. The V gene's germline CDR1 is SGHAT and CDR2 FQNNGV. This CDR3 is CASSRYTSSYNEQFF. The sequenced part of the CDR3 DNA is TGTGCCAGCAGCCGTTATACTAGCTCCTACAATGAG.

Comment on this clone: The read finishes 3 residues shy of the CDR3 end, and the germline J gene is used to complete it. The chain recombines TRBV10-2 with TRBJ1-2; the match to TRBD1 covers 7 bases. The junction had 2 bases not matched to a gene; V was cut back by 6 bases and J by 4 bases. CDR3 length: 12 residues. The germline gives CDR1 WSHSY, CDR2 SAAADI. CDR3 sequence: CASRRDSYGYTF. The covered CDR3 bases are TGCGCCAGCAGACGGGACAGCTATGGC.

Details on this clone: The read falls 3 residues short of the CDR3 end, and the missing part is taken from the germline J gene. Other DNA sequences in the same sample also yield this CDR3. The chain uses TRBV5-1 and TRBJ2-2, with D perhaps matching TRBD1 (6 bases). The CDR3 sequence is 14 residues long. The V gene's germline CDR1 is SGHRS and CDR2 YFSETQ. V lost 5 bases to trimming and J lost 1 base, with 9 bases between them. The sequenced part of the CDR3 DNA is TGCGCCAGCAGTCTGGGACAGAACACCGGGGAG. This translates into CASSLGQNTGE. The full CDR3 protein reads CASSLGQNTGELFF.

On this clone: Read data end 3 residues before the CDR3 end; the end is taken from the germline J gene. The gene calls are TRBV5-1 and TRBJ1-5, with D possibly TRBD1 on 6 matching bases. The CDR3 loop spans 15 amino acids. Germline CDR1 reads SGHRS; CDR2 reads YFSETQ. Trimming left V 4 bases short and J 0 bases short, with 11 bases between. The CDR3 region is CASSPTGNSNQPQHF. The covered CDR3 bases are TGCGCCAGCAGCCCTACAGGGAATAGCAATCAGCCC. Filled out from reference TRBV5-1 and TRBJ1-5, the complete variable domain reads KAGVTQTPRYLIKTRGQQVTLSCSPISGHRSVSWYQQTPGQGLQFLFEYFSETQRNKGNFPGRFSGRQFSNSRSEMNVSTLELGDSALYLCASSPTGNSNQPQHFGDGTRLSIL.

The CDR3 protein is CASSGDIFEKLFF. Incomplete CDR3 DNA: TGTGCCAGCAGCGGAGACATTTTTGAAAAA. The chain has TRBV5-8 and TRBJ1-4; D unresolved. The read halts 3 residues ahead of the CDR3 end, with the missing end drawn from the germline J gene. This CDR3 region has 13 residues. Germline V gene sequence: CDR1 SGHTS, CDR2 YDEGEE. The V end lost 4 bases, the J end lost 7 bases, and 11 bases lay between the germline ends.

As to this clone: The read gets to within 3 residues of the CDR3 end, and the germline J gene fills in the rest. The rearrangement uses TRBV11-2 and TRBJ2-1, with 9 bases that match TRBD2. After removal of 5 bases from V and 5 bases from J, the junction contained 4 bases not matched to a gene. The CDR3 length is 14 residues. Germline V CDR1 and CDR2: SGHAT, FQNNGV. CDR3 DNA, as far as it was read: TGTGCCAGCAGCCCTAGCGGGGCTAACAATGAG. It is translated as CASSPSGANNE. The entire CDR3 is CASSPSGANNEQFF.

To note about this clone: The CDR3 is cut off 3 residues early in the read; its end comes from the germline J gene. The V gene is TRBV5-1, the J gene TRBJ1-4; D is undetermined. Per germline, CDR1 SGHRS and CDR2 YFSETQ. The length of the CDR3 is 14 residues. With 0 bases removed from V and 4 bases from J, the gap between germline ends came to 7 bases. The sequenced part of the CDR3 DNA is TGCGCCAGCAGCTTGGCGGGTCGTAATGAAAAA. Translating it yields CASSLAGRNEK. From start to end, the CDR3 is CASSLAGRNEKLFF.

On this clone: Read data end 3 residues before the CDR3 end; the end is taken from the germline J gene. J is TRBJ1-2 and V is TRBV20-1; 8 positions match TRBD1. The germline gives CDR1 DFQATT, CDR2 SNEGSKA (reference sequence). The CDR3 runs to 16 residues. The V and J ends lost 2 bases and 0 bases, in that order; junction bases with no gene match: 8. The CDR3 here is CSARHDRGKSNYGYTF. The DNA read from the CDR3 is TGCAGTGCTAGACACGACAGGGGCAAGTCTAACTATGGC.

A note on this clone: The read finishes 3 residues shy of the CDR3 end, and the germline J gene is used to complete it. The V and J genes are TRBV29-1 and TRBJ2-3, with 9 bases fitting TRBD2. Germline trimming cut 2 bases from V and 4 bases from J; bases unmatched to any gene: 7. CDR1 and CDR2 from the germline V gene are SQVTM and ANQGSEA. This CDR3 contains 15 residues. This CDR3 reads CSVERAGGISDTQYF. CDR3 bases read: TGCAGCGTTGAAAGGGCGGGGGGGATCTCAGATACG.

The CDR3 protein is CASSLNQVSEAFF. The CDR3 DNA, read in part, is TGTGCCAGCAGCCTCAACCAAGTTAGTGAA. The gene calls are TRBV11-2 and TRBJ1-1; D call uncertain. The CDR3 end lies 3 residues beyond the end of the read and is filled in from the germline J gene. This CDR3 region has 13 residues. Germline V gives CDR1 SGHAT, CDR2 FQNNGV. V gave up 5 bases and J gave up 7 bases, with 14 bases separating them.

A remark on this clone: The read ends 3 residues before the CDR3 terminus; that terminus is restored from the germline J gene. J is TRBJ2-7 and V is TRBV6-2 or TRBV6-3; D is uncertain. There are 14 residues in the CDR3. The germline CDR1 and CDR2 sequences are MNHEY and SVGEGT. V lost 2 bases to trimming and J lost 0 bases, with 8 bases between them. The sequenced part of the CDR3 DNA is TGTGCCAGCAGTTACAGCCTACCCTCCTACGAG. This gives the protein CASSYSLPSYE. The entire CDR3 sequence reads CASSYSLPSYEQYF.

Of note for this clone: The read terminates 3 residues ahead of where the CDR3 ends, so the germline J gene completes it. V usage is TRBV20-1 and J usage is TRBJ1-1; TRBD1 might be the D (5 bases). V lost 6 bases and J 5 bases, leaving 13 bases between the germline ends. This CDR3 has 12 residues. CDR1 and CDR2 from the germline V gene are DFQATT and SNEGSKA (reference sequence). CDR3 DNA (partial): TGCAGTGCCCGACCCGGGGGAACTGAA. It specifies CSARPGGTE. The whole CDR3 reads CSARPGGTEAFF.

CDR3 protein: CSAGGGGAWQETQYF. The CDR3 DNA, read in part, is TGCAGTGCGGGAGGCGGGGGGGCTTGGCAAGAGACC. The chain links TRBV20-1 to TRBJ2-5; 9 positions agree with TRBD2. The read gets to within 3 residues of the CDR3 end, and the germline J gene fills in the rest. The CDR3 has 15 residues. CDR1 and CDR2 from the germline V gene are DFQATT and SNEGSKA (reference sequence). V shed 6 bases, J shed 2 bases, and the junction held 10 bases outside the gene matches.

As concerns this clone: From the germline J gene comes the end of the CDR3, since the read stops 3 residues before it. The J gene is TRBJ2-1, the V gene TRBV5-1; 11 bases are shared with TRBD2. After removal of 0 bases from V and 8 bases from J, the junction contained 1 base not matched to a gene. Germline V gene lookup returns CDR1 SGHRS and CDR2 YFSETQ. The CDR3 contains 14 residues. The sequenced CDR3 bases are TGCGCCAGCAGCTTGGCACTAGCGGGGGATGAG. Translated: CASSLALAGDE. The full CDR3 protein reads CASSLALAGDEQFF. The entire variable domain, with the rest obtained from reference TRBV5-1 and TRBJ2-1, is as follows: KAGVTQTPRYLIKTRGQQVTLSCSPISGHRSVSWYQQTPGQGLQFLFEYFSETQRNKGNFPGRFSGRQFSNSRSEMNVSTLELGDSALYLCASSLALAGDEQFFGPGTRLTVL.

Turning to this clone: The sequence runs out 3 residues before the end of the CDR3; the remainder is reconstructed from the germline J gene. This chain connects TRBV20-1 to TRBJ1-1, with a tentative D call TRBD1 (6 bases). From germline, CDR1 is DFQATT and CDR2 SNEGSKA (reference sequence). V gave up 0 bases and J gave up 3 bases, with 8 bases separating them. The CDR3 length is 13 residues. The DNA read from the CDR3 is TGCAGTGCTAGAGACCCAGGGGACACTGAA. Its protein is CSARDPGDTE. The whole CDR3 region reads CSARDPGDTEAFF.